The 2 T cell receptor beta chains in this list originate from one sample, sequenced in a study of neurological immune-mediated disorders. TCRdb independently ran MiXCR on the 5' RACE reads; one entry per CDR3 protein. The table records about 36,000 distinct CDR3 sequences, around a tenth of them present only once. The source material was PBMCs. The receptors originated from a woman aged 30 to 39 with HTLV-1-associated myelopathy (HAM/TSP).

V is TRBV20-1 and J is TRBJ2-1; the match to TRBD1 covers 7 bases. In germline, CDR1 is DFQATT, CDR2 SNEGSKA (reference sequence). The ends lost 5 bases at V and 5 bases at J; junction bases unmatched: 12. This CDR3 contains 15 residues. This CDR3 is CSAGKGAGLNNEQFF. In DNA, the CDR3 is TGCAGTGCTGGAAAGGGGGCAGGGTTGAACAATGAGCAGTTCTTC.

This clonotype has ten or more counts. The rearrangement joins TRBV5-1 to TRBJ2-4; the match to TRBD1 covers 7 bases. Germline CDR1 reads SGHRS; CDR2 reads YFSETQ. This CDR3 has 14 residues. The ends lost 0 bases at V and 7 bases at J; junction bases unmatched: 4. CDR3 region: CASSLATGVNIQYF. As DNA, the CDR3 is TGCGCCAGCAGCTTGGCAACAGGGGTGAACATTCAGTACTTC.